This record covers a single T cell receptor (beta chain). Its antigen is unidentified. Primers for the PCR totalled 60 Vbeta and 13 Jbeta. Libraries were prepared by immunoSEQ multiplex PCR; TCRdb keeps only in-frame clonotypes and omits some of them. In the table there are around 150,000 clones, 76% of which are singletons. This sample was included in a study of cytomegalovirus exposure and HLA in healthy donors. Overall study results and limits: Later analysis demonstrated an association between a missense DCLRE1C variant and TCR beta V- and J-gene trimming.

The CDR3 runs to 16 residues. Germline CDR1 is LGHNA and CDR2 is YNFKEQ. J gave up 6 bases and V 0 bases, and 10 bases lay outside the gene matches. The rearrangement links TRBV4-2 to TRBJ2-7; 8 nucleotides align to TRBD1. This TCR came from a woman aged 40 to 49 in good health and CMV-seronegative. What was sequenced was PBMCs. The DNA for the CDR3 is TGTGCCAGCAGCCAAGAGGTCCAGGGGGCGCAGTCCGAGCAGTACTTC. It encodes CASSQEVQGAQSEQYF.